This TCR beta chain was sequenced for a study of blood T cell repertoires in COVID-19. The table lists this clone with a few counts. The CDR3 is made up of 16 amino acids. V lost 1 base, J lost 0 bases, and 9 bases lay in between. Per germline, CDR1 LGHNT and CDR2 FRNRAP. In the study's own analysis: Reference gene primer amplification in the assay estimated nucleated cell counts. Using immunoSEQ multiplex PCR, the repertoire was profiled, and TCRdb retains in-frame clones only, with some absent. Clone size and V and J calls were adopted from that table, with D and trimming inferred from the DNA. The sample has under 250,000 clones, approximately 81% seen once.

The sequenced sample was peripheral blood. This receptor was identified in an elderly woman with acute or convalescent COVID-19. The rearrangement uses TRBV12-5 and TRBJ1-4; no reliable D call. The DNA of the CDR3 is TGTGCTAGTGGTTTGGGTACGTCAGCAACTAATGAAAAACTGTTTTTT. Translating it yields CASGLGTSATNEKLFF.